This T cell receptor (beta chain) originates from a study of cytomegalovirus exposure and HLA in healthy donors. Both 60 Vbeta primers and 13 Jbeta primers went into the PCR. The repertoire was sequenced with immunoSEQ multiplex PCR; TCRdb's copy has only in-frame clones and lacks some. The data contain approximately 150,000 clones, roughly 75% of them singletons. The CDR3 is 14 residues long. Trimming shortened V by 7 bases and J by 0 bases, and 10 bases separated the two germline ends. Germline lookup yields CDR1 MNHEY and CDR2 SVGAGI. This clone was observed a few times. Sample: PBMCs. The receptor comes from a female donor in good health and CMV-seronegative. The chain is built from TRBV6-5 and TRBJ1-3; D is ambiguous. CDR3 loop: CASKLVASGNTIYF. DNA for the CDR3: TGTGCCAGCAAATTAGTAGCCTCTGGAAACACCATATATTTT.